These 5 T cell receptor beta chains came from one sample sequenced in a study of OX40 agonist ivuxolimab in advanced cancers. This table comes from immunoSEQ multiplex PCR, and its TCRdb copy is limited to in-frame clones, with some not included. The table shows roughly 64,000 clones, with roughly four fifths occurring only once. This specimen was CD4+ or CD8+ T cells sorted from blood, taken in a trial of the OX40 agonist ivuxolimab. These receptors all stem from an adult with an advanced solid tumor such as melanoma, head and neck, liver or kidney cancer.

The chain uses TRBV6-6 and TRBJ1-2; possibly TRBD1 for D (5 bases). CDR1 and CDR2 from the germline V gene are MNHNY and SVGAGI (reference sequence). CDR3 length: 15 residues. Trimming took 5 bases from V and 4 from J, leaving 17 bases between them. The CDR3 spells CASSPGQGIGYGYTF. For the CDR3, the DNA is TGTGCCAGCAGTCCCGGCCAGGGCATCGGCTATGGCTACACCTTC.

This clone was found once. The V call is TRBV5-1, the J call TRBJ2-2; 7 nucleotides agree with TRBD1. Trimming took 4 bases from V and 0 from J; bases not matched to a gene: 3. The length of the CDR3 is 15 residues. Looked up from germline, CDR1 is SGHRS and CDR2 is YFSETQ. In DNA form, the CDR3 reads TGCGCCAGCAGCGTGGGACAGCCGAACACCGGGGAGCTGTTTTTT. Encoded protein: CASSVGQPNTGELFF. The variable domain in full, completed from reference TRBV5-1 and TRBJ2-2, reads KAGVTQTPRYLIKTRGQQVTLSCSPISGHRSVSWYQQTPGQGLQFLFEYFSETQRNKGNFPGRFSGRQFSNSRSEMNVSTLELGDSALYLCASSVGQPNTGELFFGEGSRLTVL.

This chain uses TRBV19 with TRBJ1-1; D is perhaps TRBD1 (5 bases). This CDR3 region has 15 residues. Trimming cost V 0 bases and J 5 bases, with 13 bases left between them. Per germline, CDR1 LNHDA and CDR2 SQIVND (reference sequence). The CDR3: CASSIDPQGDTEAFF. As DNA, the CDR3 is TGTGCCAGTAGTATAGATCCCCAGGGTGATACTGAAGCTTTCTTT.

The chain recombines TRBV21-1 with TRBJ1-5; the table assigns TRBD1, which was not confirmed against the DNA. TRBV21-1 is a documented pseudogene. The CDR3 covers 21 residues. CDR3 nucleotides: TGTGCCAGCAGCACCCCAGGGGCCGGGACAGATCCCAGAGAGTATAATCAGCCCCAGCATTTT. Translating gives CASSTPGAGTDPREYNQPQHF.

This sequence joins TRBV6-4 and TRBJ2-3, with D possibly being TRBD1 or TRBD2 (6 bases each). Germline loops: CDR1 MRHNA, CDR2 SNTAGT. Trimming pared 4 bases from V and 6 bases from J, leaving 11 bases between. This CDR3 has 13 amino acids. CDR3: CASSGRGGDTQYF. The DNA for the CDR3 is TGTGCCAGCAGTGGAAGAGGGGGGGATACGCAGTATTTT.